The sequence of this T cell receptor (beta chain) was determined in a study of PD-1 blockade in classical Hodgkin lymphoma. Overall study: A 3 mg/kg intravenous dose of nivolumab was received by patients every 2 weeks.

Overall study findings and caveats: CD4+ TCR diversity climbed significantly by C4D1, unlike CD8+ TCR diversity. Compared with healthy donors, newly diagnosed patients reportedly showed lower baseline TCR diversity.

Sequencing was performed with immunoSEQ multiplex PCR; in TCRdb, only in-frame clones are kept and a portion is missing. The sample yields about 93,000 clones, roughly 91% seen once. Every patient relapsed after autologous stem cell transplantation, and brentuximab vedotin exposure varied. V gave up 2 bases and J gave up 5 bases; unmatched junction bases: 12. CDR3 length equals 17 residues. CDR1 and CDR2 from the germline V gene are SGHVS and FNYEAQ. In regard to this clone: Its antigen is as yet unknown.

The receptor was isolated from a human donor with classical Hodgkin lymphoma. The specimen was peripheral blood mononuclear cells (PBMCs), collected before the second cycle of nivolumab. This chain uses TRBV7-6 with TRBJ2-5, with 9 bases lining up with TRBD1. The DNA for the CDR3 is TGTGCCAGCAGCTTAATCTGGGACAGGGTAACGGAGGAGACCCAGTACTTC. Its translation is CASSLIWDRVTEETQYF.